Listed here are 21 T cell receptor beta chains from one sample, sequenced in a study of shared clonotypes between healthy human individuals. Produced via immunoSEQ multiplex PCR; TCRdb's table is partial and in-frame only. The sample has hundreds of thousands of clones, around 95% seen once. CD45RO negativity and positive selection for CCR7 defined naive CD8 cells, a population that excluded terminally differentiated effector memory CD45RA+ cells. Sequenced: naive CD8+ T cells sorted from blood. The origin of the receptors is a woman in her twenties or thirties in good health.

This chain connects TRBV28 to TRBJ1-5, with 9 bases matching TRBD1. CDR1 is MDHEN and CDR2 is SYDVKM in the germline V gene. V shed 2 bases, J shed 4 bases, and the junction held 6 bases outside the gene matches. This CDR3 has 16 amino acids. CDR3 coding DNA: TGTGCCAGCAGTTTACCCGGGACAGGGCTAAATCAGCCCCAGCATTTT. It specifies CASSLPGTGLNQPQHF.

V gene TRBV5-6 combines with J gene TRBJ2-7; 12 bases line up with TRBD1. The CDR3 runs 16 residues. Germline CDR1 is SGHDT and CDR2 is YYEEEE. V trimming: 0 bases; J trimming: 3 bases; junction bases outside the gene matches: 4. The CDR3 coding sequence is TGTGCCAGCAGCTTGGCGGGACAGGGGGCCTACTACGAGCAGTACTTC. This sequence encodes CASSLAGQGAYYEQYF.

This clone is a singleton in its sample. The chain combines TRBV19 with TRBJ2-7; D not resolved. CDR1 LNHDA and CDR2 SQIVND come from the germline V gene (reference sequence). The V end was cut by 1 base, the J end by 5 bases, with 9 bases between. The CDR3 is 13 amino acids. The CDR3 sequence: CASSIGQINEQYF. For the CDR3, the DNA is TGTGCCAGTAGTATAGGTCAGATCAACGAGCAGTACTTC.

This chain links TRBV13 with TRBJ2-2, with TRBD1 identical over 11 bases. The CDR3 has 15 amino acids. V shed 1 base, J shed 6 bases, and the junction held 1 base outside the gene matches. Germline CDR1 is PRHDT and CDR2 is FYEKMQ (reference sequence). As DNA, the CDR3 is TGTGCCAGCAGCTTAGCGGGACAGGGGGCCGGGGAGCTGTTTTTT. Its protein is CASSLAGQGAGELFF.

V usage is TRBV7-9 and J usage is TRBJ2-5; possibly TRBD1 for D (6 bases). Germline V gene sequence: CDR1 SEHNR, CDR2 FQNEAQ (reference sequence). V shed 4 bases and J shed 3 bases, with 9 bases lying between them. This CDR3 region has 13 residues. This CDR3 is CASSSEGEETQYF. For the CDR3, the DNA is TGTGCCAGCAGCTCCGAGGGGGAAGAGACCCAGTACTTC. The whole variable domain, remainder taken from reference TRBV7-9 and TRBJ2-5, is DTGVSQNPRHKITKRGQNVTFRCDPISEHNRLYWYRQTLGQGPEFLTYFQNEAQLEKSRLLSDRFSAERPKGSFSTLEIQRTEQGDSAMYLCASSSEGEETQYFGPGTRLLVL.

The chain joins TRBV28 to TRBJ2-6; D ambiguous. This CDR3 spans 16 amino acids. From germline, CDR1 is MDHEN and CDR2 SYDVKM. Deletions cut 6 bases from V and 9 bases from J, with 21 bases between. This CDR3 is CASSSQGRSFINVLTF. The DNA for the CDR3 is TGTGCCAGCAGCAGCCAAGGGCGGTCTTTTATCAACGTCCTGACTTTC.

Here the CDR3 DNA reads TGTGCCAGCACCACATCCGGGGGAGACAATGAGCAGTTCTTC. Its translation is CASTTSGGDNEQFF. The chain is built from TRBV7-9 and TRBJ2-1; TRBD2 might be the D (6 bases). Trimming pared 7 bases from V and 5 bases from J, leaving 15 bases between. Germline V lookup: CDR1 SEHNR, CDR2 FQNEAQ (reference sequence). The CDR3 is 14 residues long. The whole variable domain, remainder taken from reference TRBV7-9 and TRBJ2-1, is DTGVSQNPRHKITKRGQNVTFRCDPISEHNRLYWYRQTLGQGPEFLTYFQNEAQLEKSRLLSDRFSAERPKGSFSTLEIQRTEQGDSAMYLCASTTSGGDNEQFFGPGTRLTVL.

J is TRBJ2-5 and V is TRBV27, with 7 nucleotides matching TRBD2. This CDR3 has 14 residues. From germline, CDR1 is MNHEY and CDR2 SMNVEV (reference sequence). V gave up 0 bases and J gave up 5 bases; unmatched junction bases: 3. In DNA form, the CDR3 reads TGTGCCAGCAGTTTATCTTGGGGGGGGGAGACCCAGTACTTC. This encodes CASSLSWGGETQYF.

The rearrangement links TRBV28 to TRBJ2-7; unclear D gene. This CDR3 spans 13 amino acids. The germline V gene has CDR1 MDHEN and CDR2 SYDVKM. V lost 3 bases and J 2 bases, leaving 8 bases between the germline ends. For the CDR3, the DNA is TGTGCCAGCAGTTTGGCGGAAACCTACGAGCAGTACTTC. Its protein is CASSLAETYEQYF.

This clone was seen just once. This chain links TRBV27 with TRBJ1-5, with 10 bases that match TRBD1. From germline, CDR1 is MNHEY and CDR2 SMNVEV (reference sequence). The trim removed 5 bases at V and 4 bases at J, leaving 5 bases unmatched. The CDR3 spans 15 residues. The CDR3 protein is CASSTGQGGNQPQHF. CDR3 bases: TGTGCCAGCAGTACAGGACAGGGGGGAAATCAGCCCCAGCATTTT.

The chain links TRBV13 to TRBJ1-2; D ambiguous. The CDR3 has 16 amino acids. With 5 bases removed from V and 3 bases from J, the gap between germline ends came to 19 bases. Germline CDR1 is PRHDT and CDR2 is FYEKMQ (reference sequence). The CDR3 DNA reads as TGTGCCAGCAGCCCACCAACAGCCCCTAGGGACTATGGCTACACCTTC. Translating it yields CASSPPTAPRDYGYTF. The entire variable domain, with the rest obtained from reference TRBV13 and TRBJ1-2, is as follows: AAGVIQSPRHLIKEKRETATLKCYPIPRHDTVYWYQQGPGQDPQFLISFYEKMQSDKGSIPDRFSAQQFSDYHSELNMSSLELGDSALYFCASSPPTAPRDYGYTFGSGTRLTVV.

This clone was counted a few times. The chain couples TRBV28 to TRBJ1-5; maybe TRBD1 (5 bases). The CDR3 extends over 13 amino acids. V shed 5 bases and J shed 6 bases, with 11 bases lying between them. From germline, CDR1 is MDHEN and CDR2 SYDVKM. The CDR3 loop is CASSPGLGQPQHF. In nucleotides, the CDR3 is TGTGCCAGCAGTCCAGGGTTGGGTCAGCCCCAGCATTTT.

The rearrangement links TRBV10-1 to TRBJ2-7; a possible D gene is TRBD2 (5 bases). The ends were cut back, 5 bases at V and 2 bases at J, with 10 bases in the middle. This CDR3 is built from 13 residues. Germline V lookup: CDR1 WNHNN, CDR2 SYGVQD (reference sequence). CDR3 in amino acids: CASSPGKTYEQYF. The CDR3 DNA reads as TGCGCCAGCAGTCCGGGAAAGACCTACGAGCAGTACTTC.

V is TRBV28 and J is TRBJ2-7; tentatively, D is TRBD1 or TRBD2 (6 bases each). Germline V gives CDR1 MDHEN, CDR2 SYDVKM. This CDR3 region has 15 residues. V dropped 4 bases and J dropped 5 bases, with 18 bases sitting between them. In DNA, the CDR3 is TGTGCCAGCAGTTCTCGGGGGCCCCAAGGGGACGAGCAGTACTTC. Protein product: CASSSRGPQGDEQYF.

This clone was counted a single time. V and J are TRBV19 and TRBJ1-2; 8 bases map to TRBD1. J lost 3 bases, V lost 7 bases, and 7 bases had no gene match. This CDR3 spans 14 amino acids. Germline V CDR1 and CDR2: LNHDA, SQIVND (reference sequence). The CDR3 loop is CASIRTGKDYGYTF. The CDR3 DNA reads TGTGCCAGTATTCGGACAGGGAAGGACTATGGCTACACCTTC.

This clone has just one count. The V gene is TRBV9, the J gene TRBJ2-3; D gene ambiguous. This CDR3 comprises 13 residues. Germline CDR1 SGDLS, CDR2 YYNGEE. V was shortened by 3 bases and J by 2 bases, with 7 bases between the two germline ends. DNA of the CDR3: TGTGCCAGCAGCGCCTCCCTCACAGATACGCAGTATTTT. Translation: CASSASLTDTQYF.

This chain links TRBV27 with TRBJ1-5, with 7 bases identical to TRBD1. Germline V CDR1 and CDR2: MNHEY, SMNVEV (reference sequence). The CDR3 totals 12 residues. The trim removed 7 bases at V and 9 bases at J, leaving 6 bases unmatched. The CDR3 DNA follows: TGTGCCAGCAAAACAGGGGCGACGCCCCAGCATTTT. As protein: CASKTGATPQHF.

The chain uses TRBV11-2 and TRBJ2-1; D is uncertain. Germline V lookup: CDR1 SGHAT, CDR2 FQNNGV. This CDR3 is 15 amino acids long. Deletions cut 3 bases from V and 6 bases from J, with 15 bases between. CDR3 DNA: TGTGCCAGCAGCTTCGTTTTACCATCAAGCAATGAGCAGTTCTTC. Its protein product is CASSFVLPSSNEQFF.

This rearrangement joins TRBV30 to TRBJ1-1; D is unresolved. Trimming removed 3 bases from V and 5 bases from J, with 13 bases in between. This CDR3 comprises 13 residues. Germline V lookup: CDR1 GTSNPN, CDR2 SVGIG (reference sequence). The CDR3 here is CAWSPLVRTEAFF. CDR3 nucleotides: TGTGCCTGGAGCCCCCTGGTCCGAACTGAAGCTTTCTTT.

The chain is built from TRBV7-6 and TRBJ2-7, with 8 bases lining up with TRBD2. CDR1 SGHVS and CDR2 FNYEAQ come from the germline V gene. V was clipped by 0 bases and J by 0 bases; unmatched bases: 1. The CDR3 is 15 amino acids. The CDR3 DNA reads TGTGCCAGCAGCTTAGCTAGCGGGAACTCCTACGAGCAGTACTTC. Protein product: CASSLASGNSYEQYF. Using reference TRBV7-6 and TRBJ2-7 for the parts outside the CDR3, the full variable domain is GAGVSQSPRYKVTKRGQDVALRCDPISGHVSLYWYRQALGQGPEFLTYFNYEAQQDKSGLPNDRFSAERPEGSISTLTIQRTEQRDSAMYRCASSLASGNSYEQYFGPGTRLTVT.

V usage is TRBV9 and J usage is TRBJ2-7; D is possibly TRBD2 (6 bases). Germline-derived CDR1 and CDR2 are SGDLS and YYNGEE. The CDR3 spans 14 residues. Between the trimmed V and J ends, which lost 3 bases and 2 bases, there was a span of 12 bases. CDR3 sequence reads: CASSEGLGAYEQYF. CDR3 nucleotides: TGTGCCAGCAGCGAGGGACTGGGGGCCTACGAGCAGTACTTC. Together with reference TRBV9 and TRBJ2-7, the CDR3 gives the full variable domain: DSGVTQTPKHLITATGQRVTLRCSPRSGDLSVYWYQQSLDQGLQFLIQYYNGEERAKGNILERFSAQQFPDLHSELNLSSLELGDSALYFCASSEGLGAYEQYFGPGTRLTVT.